The 28 T cell receptor beta chains in this list originate from one sample, sequenced in a study of T cell responses to AZD1222 COVID-19 vaccine. Repertoires were generated with immunoSEQ multiplex PCR, while TCRdb's copy carries only in-frame clones and drops some. The repertoire holds over 100,000 clones, 70% to 90% seen once, with about 22% in the top ten. The starting material was peripheral blood, obtained on day 0 of AZD1222 vaccination. The receptors were gathered from an adult in good health.

The chain has TRBV4-1 and TRBJ1-2; D remains unclear. CDR3 length: 14 amino acids. Per the germline V gene, CDR1 is MGHRA and CDR2 is YSYEKL. V lost 0 bases, J lost 6 bases, and 11 bases lay in between. Here the CDR3 reads CASSQEGGSNGYTF. The CDR3 DNA is TGCGCCAGCAGCCAAGAAGGCGGGAGTAATGGCTACACCTTC.

The V gene is TRBV12-5, the J gene TRBJ2-7; D is ambiguous. CDR3 length equals 15 residues. CDR1 LGHNT and CDR2 FRNRAP come from the germline V gene. The ends were cut back, 5 bases at V and 3 bases at J, with 17 bases in the middle. Here the CDR3 DNA reads TGTGCTAGTGGTCCCCCTAAGAGGACGAGCTACGAGCAGTACTTC. Translation gives CASGPPKRTSYEQYF. Full variable domain (missing parts from reference TRBV12-5 and TRBJ2-7): DARVTQTPRHKVTEMGQEVTMRCQPILGHNTVFWYRQTMMQGLELLAYFRNRAPLDDSGMPKDRFSAEMPDATLATLKIQPSEPRDSAVYFCASGPPKRTSYEQYFGPGTRLTVT.

This clone came up once. The sample contains more than one DNA sequence encoding this CDR3. The V call is TRBV7-8, the J call TRBJ2-7; D tentatively fits TRBD1 or TRBD2 (7 bases each). Deletions cut 4 bases from V and 1 base from J, with 14 bases between. The V gene's germline CDR1 is SGHVS and CDR2 FQNEAQ. CDR3 length: 15 residues. CDR3 residues: CASSSRGGVSYEQYF. The CDR3 DNA follows: TGTGCCAGCAGCTCCAGGGGGGGGGTATCCTACGAGCAGTACTTC. The whole variable domain, filled in from reference TRBV7-8 and TRBJ2-7, reads GAGVSQSPRYKVAKRGQDVALRCDPISGHVSLFWYQQALGQGPEFLTYFQNEAQLDKSGLPSDRFFAERPEGSVSTLKIQRTQQEDSAVYLCASSSRGGVSYEQYFGPGTRLTVT.

CDR3 DNA sequence: TGTGCCAGCTCACCAGGGGAATATGGCTACACCTTC. This gives the protein CASSPGEYGYTF. The chain joins TRBV18 to TRBJ1-2; D not resolved. Between the trimmed V and J ends, which lost 2 bases and 5 bases, there was a span of 6 bases. The CDR3 loop spans 12 amino acids. Germline-derived CDR1 and CDR2 are KGHSH and LQKENI.

This clone was observed a few times. This chain uses TRBV7-3 with TRBJ1-1; weak D call: TRBD1 (5 bases). V was pared by 3 bases and J by 3 bases, with 11 bases between. The CDR3 consists of 14 residues. Germline V lookup: CDR1 SGHTA, CDR2 FQGTGA. CDR3 nucleotides: TGTGCCAGCAGCTTTTCAGGGTCGGACACTGAAGCTTTCTTT. Protein product: CASSFSGSDTEAFF.

The J gene is TRBJ1-2, the V gene TRBV28, with D possibly matching TRBD1 (5 bases). This CDR3 is 15 amino acids long. Germline-derived CDR1 and CDR2 are MDHEN and SYDVKM. Trimming took 8 bases from V and 0 from J, leaving 16 bases between them. CDR3: CASLMGGTPNYGYTF. The DNA of the CDR3 is TGTGCCAGCTTAATGGGGGGAACTCCTAACTATGGCTACACCTTC.

This chain joins TRBV10-2 and TRBJ2-7; either TRBD1 or TRBD2 may supply D (5 bases each). In germline, CDR1 is WSHSY, CDR2 SAAADI. Trimming took 4 bases from V and 4 from J, leaving 20 bases between them. The length of the CDR3 is 16 residues. CDR3 nucleotides: TGCGCCAGCAGTGCATTAGGGACCGGCGGGTGGTACGAGCAGTACTTC. It codes for CASSALGTGGWYEQYF.

The genes are TRBV6-5 and TRBJ2-7; the match to TRBD1 covers 9 bases. The germline CDR1 and CDR2 sequences are MNHEY and SVGAGI. CDR3 size: 14 residues. V lost 5 bases and J lost 3; bases outside the gene matches: 5. CDR3 residues: CASSPQTGGYEQYF. The CDR3 nucleotides are TGTGCCAGCAGTCCCCAGACAGGGGGCTACGAGCAGTACTTC.

The genes are TRBV19 and TRBJ2-3; TRBD2 might be the D (6 bases). The CDR3 covers 18 residues. V was trimmed by 0 bases and J by 3 bases, leaving 19 bases between them. The germline V gene encodes CDR1 LNHDA and CDR2 SQIVND (reference sequence). The CDR3 DNA reads as TGTGCCAGTAGTATAGACGCCTTGGCGGGGATGATTACAGATACGCAGTATTTT. This gives the protein CASSIDALAGMITDTQYF.

The chain recombines TRBV6-5 with TRBJ2-7; possibly TRBD1 or TRBD2 for D (5 bases each). Germline-derived CDR1 and CDR2 are MNHEY and SVGAGI. The CDR3 is made up of 14 amino acids. Trimming pared 0 bases from V and 0 bases from J, leaving 6 bases between. The CDR3 bases are TGTGCCAGCAGTTACTCGGGGGACTCCTACGAGCAGTACTTC. This translates into CASSYSGDSYEQYF.

This clone was observed a few times. The genes are TRBV7-2 and TRBJ2-7; TRBD2 matches 8 bases. The CDR3 is made up of 15 amino acids. CDR1 and CDR2 from the germline V gene are SGHTA and FQGNSA. V gave up 0 bases and J gave up 4 bases; unmatched junction bases: 5. The CDR3 nucleotides read TGTGCCAGCAGCTTAGCTAGCGGGGTTGCATACGAGCAGTACTTC. It encodes CASSLASGVAYEQYF.

The chain employs TRBV19 and TRBJ2-3, with D tentatively TRBD1 (5 bases). The length of the CDR3 is 15 residues. Deletions cut 5 bases from V and 3 bases from J, with 15 bases between. The germline V gene has CDR1 LNHDA and CDR2 SQIVND (reference sequence). Here the CDR3 reads CASSPARVRTDTQYF. In nucleotides, the CDR3 is TGTGCCAGTAGTCCCGCCAGGGTTCGGACAGATACGCAGTATTTT.

The chain couples TRBV27 to TRBJ2-5; 11 bases match TRBD2. CDR3 length: 16 residues. V was pared by 6 bases and J by 6 bases, with 12 bases of the junction left unmatched. The germline V gene encodes CDR1 MNHEY and CDR2 SMNVEV (reference sequence). CDR3: CASSPVLAGGPQTQYF. In DNA, the CDR3 is TGTGCCAGCAGCCCCGTTTTAGCGGGGGGGCCGCAGACCCAGTACTTC.

The CDR3 sequence: CASSSGGSSYEQYF. The DNA of the CDR3 is TGTGCCAGCAGCTCAGGGGGAAGCTCCTACGAGCAGTACTTC. V usage is TRBV7-9 and J usage is TRBJ2-7, with 7 nucleotides matching TRBD1. The germline gives CDR1 SEHNR, CDR2 FQNEAQ (reference sequence). V gave up 4 bases and J gave up 0 bases; unmatched junction bases: 3. This CDR3 is built from 14 residues.

Concerning this clone itself: The same CDR3 is also encoded by other DNA sequences in this sample. The chain is built from TRBV10-1 and TRBJ2-5; D is undetermined. V lost 3 bases and J 0 bases, leaving 5 bases between the germline ends. Per germline, CDR1 WNHNN and CDR2 SYGVQD (reference sequence). The CDR3 extends over 13 amino acids. CDR3 residues: CASSEGHQETQYF. CDR3 bases: TGCGCCAGCAGTGAAGGCCACCAAGAGACCCAGTACTTC.

This clone was seen a few times. The chain employs TRBV7-8 and TRBJ1-2; no clear D gene. The CDR3 extends over 13 amino acids. Per the germline V gene, CDR1 is SGHVS and CDR2 is FQNEAQ. Deletions cut 4 bases from V and 7 bases from J, with 13 bases between. CDR3 DNA: TGTGCCAGCAGCTCCCGAAAGAGGGCTGGCTACACCTTC. Translation: CASSSRKRAGYTF.

This chain joins TRBV7-8 and TRBJ1-5; possibly TRBD1 for D (6 bases). In germline, CDR1 is SGHVS, CDR2 FQNEAQ. Trimming pared 5 bases from V and 2 bases from J, leaving 10 bases between. This CDR3 region has 14 residues. In DNA form, the CDR3 reads TGTGCCAGCAGCCGAGGGGGGGGCAATCAGCCCCAGCATTTT. Its translation: CASSRGGGNQPQHF.

The chain has TRBV4-2 and TRBJ1-2; D gene uncertain. Trimming stripped 4 bases from V and 9 bases from J, with 15 bases between. Germline V gene sequence: CDR1 LGHNA, CDR2 YNFKEQ. The CDR3 is made up of 13 amino acids. The CDR3 DNA sequence: TGTGCCAGCAGCCCTACTTTTGACGGGAGCTACACCTTC. Translation: CASSPTFDGSYTF.

The genes are TRBV9 and TRBJ2-7; TRBD2 is a possible D gene (5 bases). V was trimmed by 0 bases and J by 2 bases, leaving 12 bases between them. This CDR3 region has 15 residues. Germline-derived CDR1 and CDR2 are SGDLS and YYNGEE. The CDR3 loop is CASSVAQGSPYEQYF. The CDR3 DNA reads as TGTGCCAGCAGCGTAGCTCAAGGGAGCCCCTACGAGCAGTACTTC.

The chain carries TRBV27 and TRBJ2-3; D might be TRBD2 (5 bases). The CDR3 runs to 16 residues. Germline V gives CDR1 MNHEY, CDR2 SMNVEV (reference sequence). The V end lost 2 bases, the J end lost 0 bases, and 12 bases lay between the germline ends. DNA of the CDR3: TGTGCCAGCAGTTTACGGACTTCCTCTAGCACAGATACGCAGTATTTT. It codes for CASSLRTSSSTDTQYF.

There are a few counts of this clone. The chain has TRBV2 and TRBJ1-2; D remains unclear. The CDR3 is 12 amino acids. Trimming cost V 7 bases and J 1 base, with 7 bases left between them. Germline V gives CDR1 SNHLY, CDR2 FYNNEI. The CDR3 loop is CASTPYNYGYTF. The CDR3 DNA reads as TGTGCCAGCACCCCCTATAACTATGGCTACACCTTC.

The V call is TRBV30, the J call TRBJ1-3; tentative D call: TRBD1 (6 bases). Trimming took 3 bases from V and 0 from J, leaving 12 bases between them. The germline V gene has CDR1 GTSNPN and CDR2 SVGIG (reference sequence). This CDR3 spans 15 amino acids. The CDR3 bases are TGTGCCTGGAGGCCAACAGGGAACTCTGGAAACACCATATATTTT. Translation: CAWRPTGNSGNTIYF.

The V call is TRBV28, the J call TRBJ2-7, with 9 bases fitting TRBD1. Germline assignment: CDR1 MDHEN and CDR2 SYDVKM. This CDR3 region has 13 residues. V dropped 9 bases and J dropped 3; count of bases not matched to a gene: 6. CDR3 DNA sequence: TGTGCCAGTACGGGACAGGGCCACTACGAGCAGTACTTC. This translates into CASTGQGHYEQYF.

The V and J genes are TRBV28 and TRBJ1-2, with D unresolved. Per the germline V gene, CDR1 is MDHEN and CDR2 is SYDVKM. V lost 4 bases and J lost 0, with 3 bases in between. This CDR3 comprises 12 residues. The CDR3, as DNA: TGTGCCAGCAGTTATGCTAACTATGGCTACACCTTC. Its protein product is CASSYANYGYTF.

This clone was observed a handful of times. This sequence joins TRBV19 and TRBJ1-1; D gene unclear. Germline V gene sequence: CDR1 LNHDA, CDR2 SQIVND (reference sequence). Trimming cost V 7 bases and J 0 bases, with 12 bases left between them. The CDR3 covers 14 residues. This CDR3 is CASKRRNLNTEAFF. The CDR3, as DNA: TGTGCCAGTAAAAGACGGAATTTGAACACTGAAGCTTTCTTT.

The V call is TRBV12-3 or TRBV12-4, the J call TRBJ2-1; D not resolved. V lost 11 bases, J lost 7 bases, and 9 bases lay in between. CDR3 length: 10 residues. Written as DNA, the CDR3 is TGTGCCTCGGGCCGTAATGAGCAGTTCTTC. It translates to CASGRNEQFF.

This clone has only one observation. J is TRBJ1-1 and V is TRBV27; D gene unclear. The V end was cut by 7 bases, the J end by 1 base, with 10 bases between. This CDR3 spans 13 amino acids. Germline lookup yields CDR1 MNHEY and CDR2 SMNVEV (reference sequence). Written as DNA, the CDR3 is TGTGCCAGCATTAAAGGAGGGAACACTGAAGCTTTCTTT. As protein: CASIKGGNTEAFF.

This rearrangement joins TRBV27 to TRBJ2-7, with D possibly called TRBD1 or TRBD2 (5 bases each). The germline gives CDR1 MNHEY, CDR2 SMNVEV (reference sequence). The V gene lost 5 bases and the J gene lost 4 bases, with 21 bases spanning the gap. The CDR3 contains 16 residues. The CDR3 here is CASSPSQGERRYEQYF. CDR3 bases: TGTGCCAGCAGTCCATCCCAAGGGGAGCGGAGATACGAGCAGTACTTC.